Presented here are 7 T cell receptor beta chains from one specimen sequenced in a study of T cell changes during pregnancy in multiple sclerosis. Assay used: immunoSEQ multiplex PCR; TCRdb lists only in-frame clones, some missing. The profile covers fewer than 50,000 clones, with approximately 90% appearing a single time and 9.5% to 13% taken by the ten largest. The sequencing used CD8+ T cells from peripheral blood mononuclear cells, collected after pregnancy. These receptors were obtained from a female donor with multiple sclerosis, enrolled in a pregnancy study.

V and J are TRBV4-2 and TRBJ2-7; 10 bases match TRBD1. Germline V gives CDR1 LGHNA, CDR2 YNFKEQ. The CDR3 loop spans 13 amino acids. Trimming removed 6 bases from V and 3 bases from J; junction bases left unmatched: 2. For the CDR3, the DNA is TGTGCCAGCAGTGGGACAGGGGACTACGAGCAGTACTTC. Protein sequence: CASSGTGDYEQYF.

V and J are TRBV7-9 and TRBJ2-1; 7 nucleotides match TRBD2. CDR3 size: 16 residues. CDR1 SEHNR and CDR2 FQNEAQ come from the germline V gene (reference sequence). The junction had 10 bases not matched to a gene; V was cut back by 4 bases and J by 4 bases. The CDR3, as DNA: TGTGCCAGCAGCTCCCTTAAGGGACTAACTTACAATGAGCAGTTCTTC. Amino acid sequence: CASSSLKGLTYNEQFF.

This chain links TRBV30 with TRBJ2-1; 7 bases align to TRBD2. This CDR3 is 18 amino acids long. V was clipped by 0 bases and J by 0 bases; unmatched bases: 11. Germline CDR1 and CDR2: GTSNPN and SVGIG (reference sequence). This CDR3 reads CAWSVAGLNPISYNEQFF. The CDR3, as DNA: TGTGCCTGGAGTGTAGCGGGGCTGAACCCGATCTCCTACAATGAGCAGTTCTTC.

The rearrangement joins TRBV19 to TRBJ2-1, with 11 bases matching TRBD2. CDR1 and CDR2 from the germline V gene are LNHDA and SQIVND (reference sequence). V dropped 3 bases and J dropped 8; count of bases not matched to a gene: 9. This CDR3 spans 16 amino acids. The DNA of the CDR3 is TGTGCCAGTAGTATCGGGTACGGGACTAGCGGTTATGAGCAGTTCTTC. It encodes CASSIGYGTSGYEQFF.

This chain joins TRBV2 and TRBJ1-4, with TRBD1 identical over 7 bases. The CDR3 runs to 16 residues. Germline V gives CDR1 SNHLY, CDR2 FYNNEI. V dropped 2 bases and J dropped 5; count of bases not matched to a gene: 8. The CDR3 bases are TGTGCCAGCAGTGAAATCGAAGGACAGGAGAATGAAAAACTGTTTTTT. Protein: CASSEIEGQENEKLFF.

In the case of this clone: Sequence at one end of the junction differs from germline and may be a read error. The gene calls are TRBV7-9 and TRBJ2-7; D call uncertain. The CDR3 spans 12 residues. Per germline, CDR1 SEHNR and CDR2 FQNEAQ (reference sequence). The CDR3, as DNA: TGTGCCAGCAGCCTAGGAAATTACGAGGAGTACTTC. Protein: CASSLGNYEEYF.

The chain uses TRBV27 and TRBJ1-5, with D possibly being TRBD1 (5 bases). This CDR3 comprises 17 residues. V lost 5 bases to trimming and J lost 0 bases, with 17 bases between them. The germline V gene has CDR1 MNHEY and CDR2 SMNVEV (reference sequence). The CDR3 DNA reads as TGTGCCAGCAGTCTTCAAAAGGGGATCGATAGCAATCAGCCCCAGCATTTT. Translating gives CASSLQKGIDSNQPQHF.